Shown below are 26 T cell receptor delta chains from a single sample sequenced in a study of gamma-delta T cells after stem cell transplantation. With CATT, TCRdb re-called clones from the RT-PCR reads. The sample records nearly 700 delta-chain clones, around 2.6% being singletons. Sequencing input: gamma-delta T cells. Every receptor here comes from a human donor. It is not recorded whose cells these are; they may come from a transplant donor.

In this sample, this clone turned up a few times. It is likely a read error: a sequence one base away is far more abundant. The same CDR3 can be traced to other DNA sequences in this sample. The CDR3 spells CACDGPLGDTRKHTDKLIF. In nucleotides, the CDR3 is TGTGCCTGTGACGGCCCCCTGGGGGACACGCGAAAACACACCGATAAACTCATCTTT. This chain connects TRDV2 to TRDJ1; 8 bases line up with TRDD3. The CDR3 contains 19 residues. The ends lost 3 bases at V and 0 bases at J; junction bases unmatched: 17. The germline CDR1 and CDR2 sequences are GEAIGNYY and EKD.

By sample fraction, this clone is medium-sized (0.01 to 0.1%). A far larger clone is a single base away, which makes a read error likely. This chain joins TRDV2 and TRDJ1; 11 positions match TRDD3. Per germline, CDR1 GEAIGNYY and CDR2 EKD. V trimming: 1 base; J trimming: 0 bases; junction bases outside the gene matches: 18. CDR3 length: 21 residues. CDR3 nucleotides: TGTGCCTGTGACACAGTTCCTACTTCTGGGGGATACCCGGCGTACACCGATAAACTCATCTTT. Translation: CACDTVPTSGGYPAYTDKLIF.

This chain uses TRDV2 with TRDJ1; 7 bases are a match to TRDD3. This CDR3 has 16 residues. J was trimmed by 0 bases and V by 0 bases; bases with no gene match: 6. Germline V gene sequence: CDR1 GEAIGNYY, CDR2 EKD. Here the CDR3 reads CACDTLGGTHTDKLIF. DNA for the CDR3: TGTGCCTGTGACACCCTGGGGGGGACCCACACCGATAAACTCATCTTT.

As regards this clone: This likely stems from a read error, as it lies one base from a far larger clone. This sample also contains other DNA sequences that code for the same CDR3. The chain couples TRDV2 to TRDJ1; 11 bases fit TRDD3. Trimming removed 1 base from V and 3 bases from J; junction bases left unmatched: 9. The germline gives CDR1 GEAIGNYY, CDR2 EKD. The CDR3 is 17 amino acids. CDR3 protein: CACDTLLGDTRSDKLIF. In nucleotides, the CDR3 is TGTGCCTGTGACACGCTATTGGGGGATACGCGTTCCGATAAACTCATCTTT.

This clone has a handful of counts. This likely stems from a read error, as it lies one base from a far larger clone. Other DNA sequences in this specimen translate into the identical CDR3. The V and J genes are TRDV2 and TRDJ1; 7 bases map to TRDD2. The CDR3 runs 14 residues. The ends lost 4 bases at V and 3 bases at J; junction bases unmatched: 7. CDR1 and CDR2 from the germline V gene are GEAIGNYY and EKD. The CDR3 is CACESFPTADKLIF. The CDR3 DNA reads TGTGCCTGTGAATCGTTTCCTACAGCCGATAAACTCATCTTT.

To note about this clone: TCRdb assigns this DNA the protein of a much larger clone, which departs from its translation at residue 3; this likely reflects a read error, and the protein shown comes from translating the DNA. The chain uses TRDV2 and TRDJ1, with 12 bases fitting TRDD3. The CDR3 extends over 20 amino acids. Germline V gene lookup returns CDR1 GEAIGNYY and CDR2 EKD. The CDR3 nucleotides are TGTGCCGGTGACACCGTCGCCTCCACTGGGGGATACCCGTACACCGATAAACTCATCTTT. Translating gives CAGDTVASTGGYPYTDKLIF.

In the case of this clone: A far larger clone is just one base off, so this is likely a read error. The sample contains more than one DNA sequence encoding this CDR3. The chain employs TRDV2 and TRDJ1, with 11 bases fitting TRDD3. The CDR3 totals 15 residues. Looked up from germline, CDR1 is GEAIGNYY and CDR2 is EKD. V was pared by 4 bases and J by 2 bases, with 5 bases of the junction left unmatched. The CDR3 region has the DNA TGTGCCTGTGATACCCTGGGGGATACAACCGATAAACTCATCTTT. This codes for CACDTLGDTTDKLIF.

A word on this clone: TCRdb pairs this DNA with a much larger clone's protein that differs at residue 11, likely a read error; the protein shown was translated from the DNA. This chain connects TRDV2 to TRDJ1, with 9 bases matching TRDD3. The germline gives CDR1 GEAIGNYY, CDR2 EKD. V lost 7 bases to trimming and J lost 7 bases; unmatched junction nucleotides: 15. The CDR3 sequence is 15 residues long. The DNA of the CDR3 is TGTGCCTGCGAGAGGTTGGGGGATAGGGACGGTAAACTCATCTTT. This codes for CACERLGDRDGKLIF.

With regard to this clone: This likely reflects a read error, since a far larger clone is one base away. The sample carries other DNA sequences with the same CDR3. V is TRDV2 and J is TRDJ1; 9 bases fit TRDD3. CDR1 and CDR2 (germline): GEAIGNYY, EKD. J was trimmed by 1 base and V by 4 bases; bases with no gene match: 12. The CDR3 runs 17 residues. The CDR3 DNA reads TGTGCCTGTGATACTCTGGGGGATTCCTTGATCACCGATAAACTCATCTTT. This sequence encodes CACDTLGDSLITDKLIF.

Note on this clone: It is likely a read error: a sequence one base away is far more abundant. The same CDR3 arises from other DNA sequences in this sample as well. The chain combines TRDV2 with TRDJ1; a possible D gene is TRDD1 (5 bases). The V and J ends lost 1 base and 5 bases respectively, with 10 bases between them. The CDR3 contains 13 residues. The germline gives CDR1 GEAIGNYY, CDR2 EKD. The DNA for the CDR3 is TGTGCCTGTGACACAATAGGGGCTGATAAACTCATCTTT. It codes for CACDTIGADKLIF.

By proportion, this clone is medium-sized (0.01 to 0.1%). A far larger clone is one nucleotide away, so this likely arose from a read error. The chain joins TRDV2 to TRDJ1; 8 bases agree with TRDD3. The CDR3 consists of 24 residues. Germline V gene sequence: CDR1 GEAIGNYY, CDR2 EKD. The CDR3 nucleotides are TGTGCCTGTGGCACCGTTCTACGCCCTGGTACTGGGGGTACCCCTGAAGGGTACACCGATAAACTCATCTTT. Translation gives CACGTVLRPGTGGTPEGYTDKLIF.

About this clone itself: The translation of this DNA and the TCRdb protein of a much larger clone differ at residue 7, probably owing to a read error; the protein shown here is translated from the DNA. This chain joins TRDV2 and TRDJ1, with D maybe TRDD3 (5 bases). Germline CDR1 and CDR2: GEAIGNYY and EKD. V lost 7 bases and J 0 bases, leaving 20 bases between the germline ends. This CDR3 comprises 16 residues. For the CDR3, the DNA is TGTGCCTGCGAGCCCCTGATGGGGACCCACACCGATAAACTCATCTTT. Translating gives CACEPLMGTHTDKLIF.

This clone occurred a few times. V usage is TRDV2 and J usage is TRDJ3; tentative D call: TRDD3 (5 bases). This CDR3 has 19 residues. Germline lookup yields CDR1 GEAIGNYY and CDR2 EKD. Trimming cost V 0 bases and J 0 bases, with 14 bases left between them. Here the CDR3 DNA reads TGTGCCTGTGACACCGCCGGATATAGGAGCTCCTGGGACACCCGACAGATGTTTTTC. Its translation is CACDTAGYRSSWDTRQMFF.

V gene TRDV2 combines with J gene TRDJ1; 10 nucleotides line up with TRDD3. The length of the CDR3 is 15 residues. CDR1 is GEAIGNYY and CDR2 is EKD in the germline V gene. V shed 1 base and J 4 bases; nucleotides not matched to a gene: 5. CDR3 loop: CACDTLGDRDDKLIF. The CDR3 DNA sequence: TGTGCCTGTGACACTCTGGGGGATAGGGACGATAAACTCATCTTT.

To note about this clone: This sequence is one base from a far larger clone and is likely a read error. The same CDR3 arises from other DNA sequences in this sample as well. V usage is TRDV2 and J usage is TRDJ1, with a tentative D call TRDD3 (6 bases). This CDR3 has 17 amino acids. The germline gives CDR1 GEAIGNYY, CDR2 EKD. V lost 1 base and J lost 1, with 18 bases in between. The CDR3 DNA is TGTGCCTGTGACACTCTAGGGGATTCCTTGATCACCGATAAACTCATCTTT. Its translation: CACDTLGDSLITDKLIF.

In this sample, this clone is medium-sized. Different DNA sequences within this sample yield the same CDR3. This chain uses TRDV2 with TRDJ1, with TRDD3 matching 12 bases. The CDR3 loop spans 18 amino acids. Per the germline V gene, CDR1 is GEAIGNYY and CDR2 is EKD. Trimming at V came to 0 bases and at J to 0 bases, leaving 7 bases not matched to a gene. CDR3 nucleotide sequence: TGTGCCTGTGACACCCTGGGGGATACGCGAAAACACACCGATAAACTCATCTTT. This encodes CACDTLGDTRKHTDKLIF.

By share, this clone counts as hyperexpanded. Other DNA variants within this sample encode the same CDR3. V gene TRDV2 combines with J gene TRDJ1; 9 bases match TRDD3. The CDR3 runs 17 residues. The V gene end was trimmed by 1 base and the J gene end by 1 base; junction bases not matched to a gene: 9. The germline V gene has CDR1 GEAIGNYY and CDR2 EKD. This chain's CDR3 is CACDTLGDSLITDKLIF. CDR3 DNA sequence: TGTGCCTGTGACACTCTGGGGGATTCCTTGATCACCGATAAACTCATCTTT.

This clone was counted a few times. A far larger clone is off by one base, so a read error is likely. The sample carries other DNA sequences with the same CDR3. The rearrangement uses TRDV2 and TRDJ1, with 9 bases aligning to TRDD3. The CDR3 runs to 15 residues. Germline V lookup: CDR1 GEAIGNYY, CDR2 EKD. The CDR3 DNA is TGTGCCTGCGAGAGGTTGGGGGATAGGGACGATAAGCTCATCTTT. This encodes CACERLGDRDDKLIF.

Turning to this clone: TCRdb attributes to this sequence the protein of a much larger clone, which differs from the DNA translation at residue 4; a read error is likely, and the protein displayed is translated from the DNA. This sequence joins TRDV2 and TRDJ3, with D uncertain. This CDR3 contains 18 residues. The V end lost 5 bases, the J end lost 0 bases, and 16 bases lay between the germline ends. The germline CDR1 and CDR2 sequences are GEAIGNYY and EKD. CDR3 sequence reads: CACGTTATASWDTRQMFF. CDR3 in DNA: TGTGCCTGTGGCACGACCGCCACTGCCTCCTGGGACACCCGACAGATGTTTTTC.

Details on this clone: TCRdb attributes to this sequence the protein of a much larger clone, which differs from the DNA translation at residue 8; a read error is likely, and the protein displayed is translated from the DNA. The chain recombines TRDV2 with TRDJ1; 7 bases line up with TRDD3. CDR1 is GEAIGNYY and CDR2 is EKD in the germline V gene. The length of the CDR3 is 17 residues. With 1 base clipped from V and 3 bases from J, the junction kept 13 bases outside the gene matches. CDR3 loop: CACDTLLEDTRSDKLIF. In DNA form, the CDR3 reads TGTGCCTGTGACACGCTACTGGAGGATACGCGTTCCGATAAACTCATCTTT.

This clone has just a few counts. A far larger clone is just one base off, so this is likely a read error. The sample contains more than one DNA sequence encoding this CDR3. The rearrangement uses TRDV2 and TRDJ1; 8 nucleotides align to TRDD3. From germline, CDR1 is GEAIGNYY and CDR2 EKD. V was pared by 3 bases and J by 8 bases, with 10 bases of the junction left unmatched. This CDR3 comprises 14 residues. The CDR3 loop reads CACDALGEEIKLIF. The CDR3 nucleotides read TGTGCCTGTGACGCTCTGGGGGAAGAAATCAAACTCATCTTT.

In its sample, this clone was seen a few times. This likely came from a read error, as a far larger clone is one base away. This same CDR3 is encoded by further DNA sequences in the sample. The chain combines TRDV2 with TRDJ1; TRDD3 matches at 12 bases. This CDR3 has 20 residues. Germline CDR1 is GEAIGNYY and CDR2 is EKD. CDR3 in amino acids: CACDTVASTGGYPYTDKLIF. CDR3 nucleotides: TGTGCTTGTGACACCGTCGCCTCCACTGGGGGATACCCGTACACCGATAAACTCATCTTT.

This clone is medium-sized. This likely stems from a read error, as it lies one base from a far larger clone. The J gene is TRDJ1, the V gene TRDV2; TRDD3 is a possible D gene (6 bases). The length of the CDR3 is 18 residues. CDR1 and CDR2 from the germline V gene are GEAIGNYY and EKD. The CDR3 DNA reads as TGTGCCTGTGACACCGTCCGGGATAAGAGGATGTACACCGATAAACCCATCTTT. This codes for CACDTVRDKRMYTDKPIF.

This clone was seen more than once but under ten times. TCRdb's listed protein matches a much larger clone and diverges from this DNA's translation at residue 16, likely through a read error; the protein shown comes from the DNA. This chain connects TRDV2 to TRDJ1, with 12 bases aligning to TRDD3. The V gene's germline CDR1 is GEAIGNYY and CDR2 EKD. This CDR3 spans 19 amino acids. The CDR3 spells CACDGPLGDTRKHTDELIF. In nucleotides, the CDR3 is TGTGCCTGTGACGGCCCCCTGGGGGATACGCGAAAACACACCGATGAACTCATCTTT.

This clone is termed medium-sized. This sequence is one base from a far larger clone and is likely a read error. This chain links TRDV2 with TRDJ1, with 7 bases aligning to TRDD3. CDR1 is GEAIGNYY and CDR2 is EKD in the germline V gene. CDR3 size: 14 residues. In nucleotides, the CDR3 is TGTGCCCGTGACCCGATACGGGGGATTGAAAAACTCATCTTT. Translating it yields CARDPIRGIEKLIF.

In its sample, this clone was seen a few times. For this DNA, TCRdb reports the protein of a much larger clone, which diverges at residue 10, most likely from a read error; the protein presented here is translated directly from the DNA. The chain links TRDV2 to TRDJ3, with D unclear. Germline CDR1 GEAIGNYY, CDR2 EKD. The length of the CDR3 is 18 residues. Trimming removed 1 base from V and 2 bases from J, with 14 bases in between. The CDR3 loop is CACDTTATAPWDTRQMFF. In DNA form, the CDR3 reads TGTGCCTGTGACACGACCGCCACTGCCCCCTGGGACACCCGACAGATGTTTTTC.